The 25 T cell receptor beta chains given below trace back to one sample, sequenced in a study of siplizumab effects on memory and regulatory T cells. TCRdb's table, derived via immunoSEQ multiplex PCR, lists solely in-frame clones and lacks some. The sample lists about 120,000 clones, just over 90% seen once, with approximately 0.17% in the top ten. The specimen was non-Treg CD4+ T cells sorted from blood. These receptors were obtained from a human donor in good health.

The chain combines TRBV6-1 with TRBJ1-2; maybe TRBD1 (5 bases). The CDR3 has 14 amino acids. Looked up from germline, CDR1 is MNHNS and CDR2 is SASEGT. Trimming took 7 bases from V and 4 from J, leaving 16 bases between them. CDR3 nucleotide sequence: TGTGCCAGCAAAGACTCCGGGGCTCTCTATGGCTACACCTTC. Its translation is CASKDSGALYGYTF.

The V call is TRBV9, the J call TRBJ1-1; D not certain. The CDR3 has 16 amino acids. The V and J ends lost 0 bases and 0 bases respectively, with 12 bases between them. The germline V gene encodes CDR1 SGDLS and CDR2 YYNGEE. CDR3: CASSVVWTFLNTEAFF. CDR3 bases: TGTGCCAGCAGCGTAGTGTGGACTTTCTTGAACACTGAAGCTTTCTTT.

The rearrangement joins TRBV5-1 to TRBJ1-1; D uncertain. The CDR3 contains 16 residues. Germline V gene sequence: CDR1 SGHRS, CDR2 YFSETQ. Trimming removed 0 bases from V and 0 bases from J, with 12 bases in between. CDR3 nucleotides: TGCGCCAGCAGCTTGGCGGTGGGGTATTTGAACACTGAAGCTTTCTTT. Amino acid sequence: CASSLAVGYLNTEAFF. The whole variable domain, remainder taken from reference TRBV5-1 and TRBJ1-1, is KAGVTQTPRYLIKTRGQQVTLSCSPISGHRSVSWYQQTPGQGLQFLFEYFSETQRNKGNFPGRFSGRQFSNSRSEMNVSTLELGDSALYLCASSLAVGYLNTEAFFGQGTRLTVV.

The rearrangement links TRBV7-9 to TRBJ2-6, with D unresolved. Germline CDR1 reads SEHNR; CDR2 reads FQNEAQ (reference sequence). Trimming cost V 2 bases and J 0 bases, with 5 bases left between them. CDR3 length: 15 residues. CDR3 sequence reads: CASSLIASGANVLTF. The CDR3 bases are TGTGCCAGCAGCTTAATCGCCTCTGGGGCCAACGTCCTGACTTTC.

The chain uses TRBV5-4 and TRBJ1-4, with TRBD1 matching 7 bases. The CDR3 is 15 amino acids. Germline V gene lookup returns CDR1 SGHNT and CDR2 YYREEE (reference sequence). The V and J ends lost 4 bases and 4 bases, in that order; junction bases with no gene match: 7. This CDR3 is CASSTDRAVNEKLFF. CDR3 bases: TGTGCCAGCAGCACCGACAGGGCGGTTAATGAAAAACTGTTTTTT.

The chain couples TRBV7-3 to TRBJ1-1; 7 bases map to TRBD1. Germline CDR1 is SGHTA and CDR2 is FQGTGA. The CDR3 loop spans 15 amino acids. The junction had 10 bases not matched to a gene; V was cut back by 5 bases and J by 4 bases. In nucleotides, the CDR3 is TGTGCCAGCAGCCAATTGGACAGGTGGGCCACTGAAGCTTTCTTT. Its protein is CASSQLDRWATEAFF.

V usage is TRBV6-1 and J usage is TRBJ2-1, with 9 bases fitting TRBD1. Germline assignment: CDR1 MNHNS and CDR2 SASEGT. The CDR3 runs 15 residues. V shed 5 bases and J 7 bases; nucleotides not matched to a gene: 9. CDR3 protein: CASSSRDRVGNEQFF. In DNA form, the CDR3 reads TGTGCCAGCAGTTCCCGGGACAGGGTTGGAAATGAGCAGTTCTTC.

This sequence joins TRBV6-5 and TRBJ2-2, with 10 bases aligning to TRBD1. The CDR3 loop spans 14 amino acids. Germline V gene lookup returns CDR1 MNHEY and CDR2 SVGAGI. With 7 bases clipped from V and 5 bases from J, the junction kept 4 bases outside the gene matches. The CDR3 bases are TGTGCCAGCACGACAGGGGGCAAGACCGGGGAGCTGTTTTTT. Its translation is CASTTGGKTGELFF.

DNA for the CDR3: TGTGCCAGCAGATTGACAGGGAGCGATCAGCCCCAGCATTTT. Its translation: CASRLTGSDQPQHF. This chain joins TRBV2 and TRBJ1-5, with 7 positions matching TRBD1. The CDR3 is made up of 14 amino acids. Trimming at V came to 6 bases and at J to 5 bases, leaving 7 bases not matched to a gene. Germline assignment: CDR1 SNHLY and CDR2 FYNNEI.

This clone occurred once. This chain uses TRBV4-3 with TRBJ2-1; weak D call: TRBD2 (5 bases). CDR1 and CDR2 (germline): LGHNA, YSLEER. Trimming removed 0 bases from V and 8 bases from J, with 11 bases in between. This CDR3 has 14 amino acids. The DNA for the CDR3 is TGCGCCAGCAGCCAAGATTCGGCGGGCCATGAGCAGTTCTTC. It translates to CASSQDSAGHEQFF.

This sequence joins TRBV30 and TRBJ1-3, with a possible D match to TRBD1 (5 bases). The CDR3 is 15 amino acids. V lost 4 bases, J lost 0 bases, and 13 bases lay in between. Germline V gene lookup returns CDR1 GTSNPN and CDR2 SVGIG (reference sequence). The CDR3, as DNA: TGTGCCTGGAATACGGGACTCATCTCTGGAAACACCATATATTTT. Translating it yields CAWNTGLISGNTIYF.

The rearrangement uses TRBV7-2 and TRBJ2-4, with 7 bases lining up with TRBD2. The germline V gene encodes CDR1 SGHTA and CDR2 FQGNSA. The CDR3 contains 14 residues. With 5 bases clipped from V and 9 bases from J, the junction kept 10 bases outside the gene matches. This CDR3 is CASSPGLVFSIQYF. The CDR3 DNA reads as TGTGCCAGCAGCCCTGGACTAGTTTTTAGCATTCAGTACTTC. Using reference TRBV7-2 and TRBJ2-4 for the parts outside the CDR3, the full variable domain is GAGVSQSPSNKVTEKGKDVELRCDPISGHTALYWYRQSLGQGLEFLIYFQGNSAPDKSGLPSDRFSAERTGGSVSTLTIQRTQQEDSAVYLCASSPGLVFSIQYFGAGTRLSVL.

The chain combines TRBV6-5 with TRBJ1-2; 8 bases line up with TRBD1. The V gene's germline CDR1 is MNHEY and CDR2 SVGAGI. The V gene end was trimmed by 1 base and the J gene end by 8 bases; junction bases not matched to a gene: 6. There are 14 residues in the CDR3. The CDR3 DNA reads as TGTGCCAGCAGTTACTTTGGACAGGGTACAGGCTACACCTTC. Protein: CASSYFGQGTGYTF.

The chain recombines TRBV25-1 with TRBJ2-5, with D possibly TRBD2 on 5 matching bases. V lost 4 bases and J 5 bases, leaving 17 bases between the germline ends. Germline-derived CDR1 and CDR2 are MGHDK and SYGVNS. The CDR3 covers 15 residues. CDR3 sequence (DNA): TGTGCCAGCAGTGCCGGGGTGGCGTTTTCTGAGACCCAGTACTTC. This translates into CASSAGVAFSETQYF. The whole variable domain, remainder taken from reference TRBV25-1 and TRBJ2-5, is EADIYQTPRYLVIGTGKKITLECSQTMGHDKMYWYQQDPGMELHLIHYSYGVNSTEKGDLSSESTVSRIRTEHFPLTLESARPSHTSQYLCASSAGVAFSETQYFGPGTRLLVL.

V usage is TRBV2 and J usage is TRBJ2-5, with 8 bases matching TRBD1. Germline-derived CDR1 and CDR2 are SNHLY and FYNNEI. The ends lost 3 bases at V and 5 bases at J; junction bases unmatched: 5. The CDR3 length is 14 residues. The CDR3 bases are TGTGCCAGCAGTGAGCACAGGGGGAGGGAGACCCAGTACTTC. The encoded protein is CASSEHRGRETQYF.

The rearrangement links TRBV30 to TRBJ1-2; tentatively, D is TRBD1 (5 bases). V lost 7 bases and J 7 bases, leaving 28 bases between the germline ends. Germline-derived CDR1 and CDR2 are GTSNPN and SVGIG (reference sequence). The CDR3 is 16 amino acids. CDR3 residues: CAFYPPEGWWGFGYTF. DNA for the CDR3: TGTGCCTTTTACCCCCCGGAGGGGTGGTGGGGTTTTGGCTACACCTTC.

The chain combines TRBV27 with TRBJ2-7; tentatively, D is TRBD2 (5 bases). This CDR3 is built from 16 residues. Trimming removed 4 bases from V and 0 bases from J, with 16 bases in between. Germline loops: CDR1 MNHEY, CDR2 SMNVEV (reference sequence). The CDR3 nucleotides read TGTGCCAGCAGTTCAAATTCCCTGGGGAGCTCCTACGAGCAGTACTTC. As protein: CASSSNSLGSSYEQYF.

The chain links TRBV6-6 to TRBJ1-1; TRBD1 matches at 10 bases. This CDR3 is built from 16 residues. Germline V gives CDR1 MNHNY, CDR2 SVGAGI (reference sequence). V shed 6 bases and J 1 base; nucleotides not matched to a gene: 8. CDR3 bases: TGTGCCAGCAGCCAAAACGGACAGGGGGAGAACACTGAAGCTTTCTTT. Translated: CASSQNGQGENTEAFF.

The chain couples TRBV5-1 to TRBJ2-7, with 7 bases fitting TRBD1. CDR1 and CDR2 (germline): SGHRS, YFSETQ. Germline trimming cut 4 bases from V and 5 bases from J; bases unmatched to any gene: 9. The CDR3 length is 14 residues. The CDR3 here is CASSLGDRVNEQYF. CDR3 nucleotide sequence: TGCGCCAGCAGCCTTGGAGACAGGGTCAACGAGCAGTACTTC.

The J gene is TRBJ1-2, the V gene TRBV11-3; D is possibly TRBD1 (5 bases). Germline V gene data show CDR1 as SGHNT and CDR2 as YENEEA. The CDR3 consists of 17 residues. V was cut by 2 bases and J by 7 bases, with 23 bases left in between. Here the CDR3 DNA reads TGTGCCAGCAGCTTAATTGCAGCAGGGACGGCGGTACGTGGCTACACCTTC. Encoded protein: CASSLIAAGTAVRGYTF.

In DNA form, the CDR3 reads TGTGCCTGGACATGGCAGGGAACCCCCTATGGCTACACCTTC. The encoded protein is CAWTWQGTPYGYTF. The V call is TRBV30, the J call TRBJ1-2, with D perhaps TRBD1 (5 bases). CDR1 GTSNPN and CDR2 SVGIG come from the germline V gene (reference sequence). Trimming took off 4 bases at V and 4 bases at J, with 16 bases between the two ends. This CDR3 region has 14 residues.

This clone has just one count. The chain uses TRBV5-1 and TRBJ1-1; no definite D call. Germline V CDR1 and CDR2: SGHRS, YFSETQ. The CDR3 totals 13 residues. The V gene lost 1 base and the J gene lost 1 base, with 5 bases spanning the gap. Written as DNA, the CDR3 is TGCGCCAGCAGCTTGATCCGGAACACTGAAGCTTTCTTT. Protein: CASSLIRNTEAFF.

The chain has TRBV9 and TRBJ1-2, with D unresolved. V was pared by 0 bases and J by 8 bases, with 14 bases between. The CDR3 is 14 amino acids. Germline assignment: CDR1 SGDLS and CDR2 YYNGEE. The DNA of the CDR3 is TGTGCCAGCAGCGTAGGGCAGGCGACGGAGGGCTACACCTTC. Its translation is CASSVGQATEGYTF.

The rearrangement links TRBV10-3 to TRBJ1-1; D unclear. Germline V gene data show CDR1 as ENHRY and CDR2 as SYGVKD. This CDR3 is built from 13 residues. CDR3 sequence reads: CGTVHRLNTEAFF. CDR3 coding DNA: TGTGGAACGGTCCACAGATTGAACACTGAAGCTTTCTTT.

The CDR3 DNA sequence: TGTGCCAGCAGTCCGACAGGGAATCAGCCCCAGCATTTT. Protein: CASSPTGNQPQHF. The rearrangement links TRBV6-6 to TRBJ1-5; 7 bases are shared with TRBD1. Trimming took 5 bases from V and 4 from J; bases not matched to a gene: 2. This CDR3 spans 13 amino acids. CDR1 and CDR2 from the germline V gene are MNHNY and SVGAGI (reference sequence).